The clone carrying this T cell receptor (beta chain) was detected ten times or more. The record originates from a study of T cells after yellow fever vaccination. CDR1 is DFQATT, CDR2 SNEGSKA, per germline (reference sequence). The germline V and J ends were trimmed by 1 base and 4 bases, with 10 bases remaining between them. The CDR3 is 13 residues long. TCRdb processed the 5' RACE reads anew with MiXCR; each CDR3 protein has one entry. This table holds 14,000 or so distinct CDR3 sequences, 6% to 9.5% found once. The origin of this receptor is a young man who received the YFV17D yellow fever vaccine. Sequencing used PBMCs, either bulk or a sorted T-cell subset (CD4+, CD8+, memory, or dextramer-sorted; not recorded which), obtained on the day of the yellow fever booster vaccination. This sequence joins TRBV20-1 and TRBJ1-2; D not certain. The CDR3 protein is CSARVADFYGYTF. The DNA for the CDR3 is TGCAGTGCTAGAGTGGCGGACTTCTATGGCTACACCTTC.